The T cell receptor beta chain described here comes from a study of cytomegalovirus exposure and HLA in healthy donors (dated by TCRdb to between 2016 and 2019). Concerning the study at large: An earlier analysis of roughly 610 of the donors reported 276 Gb of sequence data and 95 million to 140 million unique TCR beta sequences obtained from about 200 million T cells. An early release that covered approximately 600 HLA-typed donors contained around 330 gigabases of sequencing data and tens of millions of unique TCR sequences. Of the 300 to 500 genotyped donors, less than 90% were placed in the genetic ancestry cluster associated with self-reported Caucasian donors. The study aimed to test whether cataloging public T cell receptors could reveal signatures of past pathogen exposure. The study used immunosequencing to profile the T cell repertoires of 666 subjects and linked those repertoires to cytomegalovirus serostatus. Along with the roughly 610-subject first cohort, a separate validation cohort of over a hundred different subjects was used. To predict cytomegalovirus infection status, the study combined high-throughput TCR immunosequencing, statistical association of individual TCRs with disease status, and machine learning. In a later analysis, previously published TCR beta repertoires from several hundred donors were re-analyzed and high-resolution HLA genotyping was added so that TCR occurrence patterns could be studied. In the later analysis, no new phenotypic data were used to find candidate immune exposures; instead, reliance was placed on TCR beta sequences and their occurrence across donors. An earlier analysis of some 500 of the donors applied high-throughput TCR beta sequencing to assess whether each TCR beta V gene segment acted as functional or pseudogenic. Donor age, sex, ethnicity and CMV serostatus were compiled alongside the repertoire data. In a later genetic analysis, genome-wide SNP genotypes for about 55% of the 666 donors were used, and that subset was treated as a discovery cohort. Every discovery cohort repertoire had been produced on one sequencing platform. Both class I and class II loci were covered by HLA typing, at four-digit resolution. The number of typed donors differed by locus: about 620-640 for A, B, C, DRB1 and DQB1; roughly 510 for DQA1; some 610 for DPA1; and approximately 450 for DPB1. Roughly five DR-DQ haplotypes were handled as single units for association and clustering, since linkage in the cohort was strong. Across 300 to 500 genotyped donors of the cohort, an average of about 240,000 unique TCR beta nucleotide sequences per donor were sequenced, and roughly a sixth of those sequences were non-productive. Study-wide conclusions, independent of this receptor: It was suggested by the authors that the approach could potentially be generalized to other disease states and immunological phenotypes. The only immune exposure information available for the cohort was CMV serostatus. The sequencing pipeline was judged likely to have produced a cluster of highly shared sequence variants as a technical artifact. Some IMGT-functional V segments, including TRBV6-2 and TRBV6-3, could not be distinguished by the 87-base-pair reads and were therefore excluded. When HLA alleles, especially DR and DQ, strongly co-occurred, attributing TCR associations to individual alleles was difficult. An association between a missense DCLRE1C variant and V-gene and J-gene trimming of TCR beta chains was found in a later genetic analysis and replicated in an independent cohort. This cohort had only TCR beta chains sequenced, and the lack of alpha or paired-chain data limited which features could be detected. A later analysis found that most CMV-associated TCR beta chains appeared HLA-restricted, with HLA associations seemingly driven largely by CMV exposure. A later analysis reported that several top co-occurrence clusters appeared linked to parvovirus B19, influenza, CMV and Epstein-Barr virus. In vitro tests confirmed that three of the cytomegalovirus-associated TCR beta chains recognize cytomegalovirus antigens. A later analysis associated approximately 17,000 TCR beta sequences with specific HLA alleles at a false discovery rate of 0.05. Compared with equally common non-associated chains, HLA-associated TCR beta chains in a later analysis were more clonally expanded and had lower generation probabilities. In a later analysis, TCR association rates were found to vary across HLA loci, with the most associated TCRs seen for DRB1 alleles and the fewest for HLA-C alleles. An earlier analysis of approximately 500 of the donors showed that most TCR beta V segments appeared in productive rearrangements either about 87% or about 30% of the time, which broadly matched IMGT annotations. Most TCR sequences were observed very rarely across donors, whereas some public TCRs were present in many individuals. The earlier analysis of 587 of the donors excluded approximately 15 rarely observed V segments, including chromosome 9 orphons, because counts were too low. Linkage disequilibrium might explain the correlated functional status among segregating V segments, but an unknown experimental factor could not be excluded. A later genetic analysis reported fewer N-insertions in productive TCRs among donors in an Asian-associated ancestry cluster than the roughly 620-donor mean. A further reported finding was that TCR beta sequences accurately predicted the HLA-A and HLA-B alleles for most subjects in the first cohort. Presence/absence analyses assumed roughly uniform sequencing depth across donors, an assumption that may not hold. Cytomegalovirus status was reported to be diagnosed by the classifier with high specificity and sensitivity in both the original and validation cohorts. A total of 150 to 200 TCR beta chains were listed by the study as associated with cytomegalovirus. Because some donors lacked HLA typing at each locus, the association tests relied only on the typed subset.

CDR1 and CDR2 are drawn from the germline V gene: MGHRA, YSYEKL. Trimming takes 5 bases off V and 7 bases off J; junction bases not matched to a gene: 5. CDR3 length: 14 amino acids, cysteine to phenylalanine. Kept here is only the CDR3 DNA, which spans 42 bases and is read in frame from base 1. The library was obtained by the immunoSEQ multiplex PCR assay. A mixture of 60 forward primers for TCR Vbeta segments and 13 reverse primers for TCR Jbeta segments was used in the multiplex PCR. A multiplex PCR assay on genomic DNA amplified the CDR3 region of rearranged TCR beta genes. The amplified TCR beta libraries were sequenced on the Illumina HiSeq System as 87-base-pair reads. On the study's bioinformatics: In a later analysis, tens of millions of unique TCR beta chains were counted across the approximately 640 repertoires, and roughly 9.9 million of these chains were shared by at least two donors. Raw reads were error-corrected and collapsed into unique sequences by a nearest-neighbor algorithm in which closely related sequences were merged to remove PCR and sequencing errors. CDR3 sequences were aligned to IMGT reference sequences to assign V, D and J gene segments. Each retained sequence needed at least a six-nucleotide match to both a V gene segment and a J gene segment. Rearrangements were classified as productive when the CDR3 lacked stop codons and remained in frame with V and J, and all other rearrangements were classified as non-productive. CDR3 was defined by IMGT convention, running from the second conserved V-encoded cysteine to the conserved J-encoded phenylalanine. The earlier analysis of about 610 of the donors excluded any sequence lacking an unambiguous match to a single V gene segment. An earlier analysis of almost 600 of the donors classified V segments as functional when productive rearrangements were above 56.7% and as segregating when the standard deviation between donors was above 5%. A statistical classification framework was built for diagnosing cytomegalovirus status from the catalog of TCR beta chain sequences. In a later analysis, V and J genes were assigned by comparing TCR nucleotide sequences against IMGT/GENE-DB human TR gene sequences. The TCRdist pipeline was used in a later analysis to assign CDR3 sequences and most-parsimonious VDJ recombination scenarios. In a later analysis, each TCR beta chain was defined by its CDR3 amino acid sequence together with its V-gene family, and reads lacking a unique V-gene family were excluded. A later analysis removed 600 or so highly shared, low-generation-probability nucleotide sequences to deal with suspected cross-contamination and a sequencing artifact. In a later analysis, a clonal expansion index was calculated for each public chain from normalized within-repertoire ranks of inferred template counts. Generation probabilities in a later analysis came from a VDJ recombination model fitted to out-of-frame rearrangements, and those results were checked against IGoR. In a later analysis, hypergeometric tests were used to score TCR-TCR, TCR-HLA and TCR-CMV co-occurrence, with a repertoire-size bias correction applied to TCR pairs. False discovery rates were estimated in a later analysis by permuting HLA or CMV assignments 20 times. In a later analysis, co-occurring TCRs were grouped with DBSCAN, and TCRdist sequence similarity was added when clustering was performed within HLA-allele-positive subsets. For co-occurrence clustering, repertoires with fewer than 30,000 or more than 120,000 public chains were excluded, along with 5 or 6 repertoires with anomalous nucleotide sharing. TCRdb stores this immuneACCESS table with in-frame sequences only. Part of the clones is absent; in the studies checked, under half of the shortfall reflects unresolved V genes, and no reason is known for the rest. Clone size and V and J calls were adopted from that table, with D and trimming inferred from the DNA. This sample comprises about 130,000 clones, about 80% of them detected only once. Clones ranked in the top ten supply 3.6% of the sample.

The cohort consisted of 600 to 750 healthy bone marrow donors. At the time of sampling, every cohort member was nominally healthy, though immune exposures that went unrecorded were likely present. The donor was CMV seronegative and belonged to the group of more than 300 seronegative cohort members. Every donor gave a peripheral blood sample, and the peripheral blood mononuclear cells from that sample were used for TCR beta sequencing. Genomic DNA extraction from the blood cell samples was performed with the Qiagen DNeasy Blood Extraction Kit. Concerning this clone: The antigen it binds to is not known. Per-nucleotide qualities are absent, and no much larger clonotype sits a single base away.

The chain employs TRBV4-1 and TRBJ1-6; 7 middle bases align to TRBD1. This receptor was identified in a man aged 35 to 55 in good health and CMV-seronegative. Sequencing was done on a sample of PBMCs. The CDR3 reads as follows: CASSLDRANSPLHF. The sequence in DNA is TGCGCCAGCAGCTTAGACAGGGCCAATTCACCCCTCCACTTT.